This passage covers 8 T cell receptor beta chains from one sample sequenced in a study of beta chain features in type 1 diabetes. Antigen specificity for these receptors is unknown. Whole-study findings and limits: Moderately but significantly shorter TCRB CDR3s were found in Type 1 diabetes patients in all four CD4+ subsets.

As every portion of the isolated RNA was reverse transcribed, the sequencing read expressed TCRB transcripts. The repertoire was sequenced with immunoSEQ multiplex PCR; TCRdb's copy has only in-frame clones and lacks some. The repertoire has 350,000 to 450,000 clones, roughly 12% of them found once; the top ten carry about 0.01%. Sequenced: naive CD4+ T cells from blood. The source is a woman between 18 and 30 years old with type 1 diabetes.

The sample holds a few counts of this clone. This chain uses TRBV25-1 with TRBJ2-3, with D possibly TRBD2 on 6 matching bases. V lost 4 bases and J 1 base, leaving 12 bases between the germline ends. Per the germline V gene, CDR1 is MGHDK and CDR2 is SYGVNS. CDR3 length: 15 residues. The CDR3 protein is CASSAARGGTDTQYF. CDR3 in DNA: TGTGCCAGCAGTGCTGCGCGGGGTGGCACAGATACGCAGTATTTT. Complete variable domain (other parts from reference TRBV25-1 and TRBJ2-3): EADIYQTPRYLVIGTGKKITLECSQTMGHDKMYWYQQDPGMELHLIHYSYGVNSTEKGDLSSESTVSRIRTEHFPLTLESARPSHTSQYLCASSAARGGTDTQYFGPGTRLTVL.

This clone has just a few counts. V gene TRBV4-3 combines with J gene TRBJ2-7; 9 bases are shared with TRBD2. The trim removed 0 bases at V and 6 bases at J, leaving 15 bases unmatched. CDR1 LGHNA and CDR2 YSLEER come from the germline V gene. This CDR3 contains 18 residues. The CDR3 region has the DNA TGCGCCAGCAGCCAAGATACTCTCGGCGCGGGAGGGGCATCCGAGCAGTACTTC. Amino acid sequence: CASSQDTLGAGGASEQYF.

CDR3 nucleotides: TGTGCCATCAGTGAGTCTCACTCGAACACTGAAGCTTTCTTT. It is translated as CAISESHSNTEAFF. J is TRBJ1-1 and V is TRBV10-3, with D unresolved. Trimming pared 0 bases from V and 1 base from J, leaving 6 bases between. CDR1 and CDR2 from the germline V gene are ENHRY and SYGVKD. The CDR3 totals 14 residues.

This clone has just a few counts. The gene calls are TRBV7-2 and TRBJ2-5, with a tentative D call TRBD2 (6 bases). Trimming shortened V by 5 bases and J by 1 base, and 11 bases separated the two germline ends. The length of the CDR3 is 14 residues. In germline, CDR1 is SGHTA, CDR2 FQGNSA. The CDR3 loop is CASSITSLQETQYF. CDR3 DNA: TGTGCCAGCAGCATCACTAGCCTCCAAGAGACCCAGTACTTC.

The chain employs TRBV7-9 and TRBJ1-2; 8 bases map to TRBD1. There are 14 residues in the CDR3. The trim removed 4 bases at V and 4 bases at J, leaving 5 bases unmatched. Per germline, CDR1 SEHNR and CDR2 FQNEAQ (reference sequence). This chain's CDR3 is CASSSTGDSYGYTF. For the CDR3, the DNA is TGTGCCAGCAGCTCGACAGGGGACTCCTATGGCTACACCTTC.

The chain combines TRBV5-1 with TRBJ1-2; 7 bases are shared with TRBD1. Trimming removed 0 bases from V and 6 bases from J; junction bases left unmatched: 5. The CDR3 contains 14 residues. The germline CDR1 and CDR2 sequences are SGHRS and YFSETQ. CDR3 residues: CASSLADRAHGYTF. The CDR3 DNA reads TGCGCCAGCAGCTTGGCAGACAGGGCGCATGGCTACACCTTC.

The chain combines TRBV2 with TRBJ1-1, with TRBD1 matching over 11 bases. Germline-derived CDR1 and CDR2 are SNHLY and FYNNEI. This CDR3 has 17 residues. J lost 1 base, V lost 5 bases, and 9 bases had no gene match. DNA of the CDR3: TGTGCCAGCAGTTGGGACAGGGGGAAGAAAAGGAACACTGAAGCTTTCTTT. The encoded protein is CASSWDRGKKRNTEAFF. Full variable domain (missing parts from reference TRBV2 and TRBJ1-1): EPEVTQTPSHQVTQMGQEVILRCVPISNHLYFYWYRQILGQKVEFLVSFYNNEISEKSEIFDDQFSVERPDGSNFTLKIRSTKLEDSAMYFCASSWDRGKKRNTEAFFGQGTRLTVV.

This chain uses TRBV19 with TRBJ2-7, with TRBD1 identical over 10 bases. Germline assignment: CDR1 LNHDA and CDR2 SQIVND (reference sequence). There are 15 residues in the CDR3. V lost 6 bases to trimming and J lost 4 bases; unmatched junction nucleotides: 9. The CDR3: CASSSGQGGMYEQYF. As DNA, the CDR3 is TGTGCCAGTAGCTCAGGACAGGGGGGAATGTACGAGCAGTACTTC.